The 31 T cell receptor beta chains below come from one sample, sequenced in a study of blood T cell repertoires in COVID-19. Clones were read by immunoSEQ multiplex PCR, and TCRdb kept only the in-frame ones, dropping some. The sample shows 160,000 or so clones, 82% of them seen only once. Sequenced sample: peripheral blood. The source is a woman between 70 and 85 years old with acute or convalescent COVID-19.

V and J are TRBV28 and TRBJ1-5, with a weak D call TRBD1 (6 bases). This CDR3 has 14 residues. V was trimmed by 8 bases and J by 3 bases, leaving 14 bases between them. Germline CDR1 MDHEN, CDR2 SYDVKM. The CDR3 bases are TGTGCCAGCTGGGGGCTCCCTTTCAATCAGCCCCAGCATTTT. Protein sequence: CASWGLPFNQPQHF.

The genes are TRBV7-2 and TRBJ1-1; D perhaps matches TRBD1 (5 bases). CDR3 length equals 15 residues. V lost 2 bases, J lost 0 bases, and 10 bases lay in between. CDR1 and CDR2 (germline): SGHTA, FQGNSA. DNA for the CDR3: TGTGCCAGCAGCTTATCAGGGTCTCTGAACACTGAAGCTTTCTTT. Protein: CASSLSGSLNTEAFF.

This chain links TRBV9 with TRBJ2-7, with 8 bases identical to TRBD2. CDR1 SGDLS and CDR2 YYNGEE come from the germline V gene. The CDR3 is made up of 15 amino acids. V was clipped by 4 bases and J by 1 base; unmatched bases: 7. The CDR3 protein is CASSLTSDSSYEQYF. The CDR3 bases are TGTGCCAGCAGCCTGACTAGCGACTCTTCCTACGAGCAGTACTTC.

V gene TRBV28 combines with J gene TRBJ2-5, with 10 bases fitting TRBD1. Germline trimming cut 5 bases from V and 5 bases from J; bases unmatched to any gene: 8. Per the germline V gene, CDR1 is MDHEN and CDR2 is SYDVKM. This CDR3 comprises 15 residues. CDR3 in amino acids: CASSPRQGAWETQYF. CDR3 sequence (DNA): TGTGCCAGCAGTCCCAGACAGGGGGCATGGGAGACCCAGTACTTC.

V usage is TRBV4-3 and J usage is TRBJ1-6; D is unresolved. Between the trimmed V and J ends, which lost 0 bases and 9 bases, there was a span of 18 bases. The V gene's germline CDR1 is LGHNA and CDR2 YSLEER. The CDR3 is made up of 17 amino acids. The CDR3 nucleotides read TGCGCCAGCAGCCAAGAACCACCGGGTCACTTCAGTTCACCCCTCCACTTT. Translated: CASSQEPPGHFSSPLHF.

V and J are TRBV18 and TRBJ1-1; TRBD1 might be the D (5 bases). The V gene's germline CDR1 is KGHSH and CDR2 LQKENI. The germline V and J ends were trimmed by 6 bases and 4 bases, with 15 bases remaining between them. The CDR3 loop spans 14 amino acids. The CDR3 nucleotides read TGTGCCAGCTCGTTCGGGGGGGAGGTCACTGAAGCTTTCTTT. Amino acids: CASSFGGEVTEAFF.

The V and J genes are TRBV2 and TRBJ1-5; D not resolved. The germline CDR1 and CDR2 sequences are SNHLY and FYNNEI. The CDR3 sequence is 15 residues long. Trimming pared 6 bases from V and 7 bases from J, leaving 19 bases between. Here the CDR3 reads CASSVGSQVLQPQHF. The DNA for the CDR3 is TGTGCCAGCAGCGTTGGTAGTCAGGTATTACAGCCCCAGCATTTT.

This CDR3 reads CASSLHLGNTEAFF. In nucleotides, the CDR3 is TGCGCCAGCAGCCTACACCTAGGGAACACTGAAGCTTTCTTT. The chain combines TRBV4-1 with TRBJ1-1; D is ambiguous. Germline CDR1 and CDR2: MGHRA and YSYEKL. V lost 4 bases and J 1 base, leaving 10 bases between the germline ends. The CDR3 is 14 residues long.

The rearrangement uses TRBV19 and TRBJ1-3; D gene ambiguous. Germline V gene sequence: CDR1 LNHDA, CDR2 SQIVND (reference sequence). The CDR3 extends over 16 amino acids. The ends were cut back, 5 bases at V and 0 bases at J, with 14 bases in the middle. CDR3 bases: TGTGCCAGTAGTGATCAGGCCCGGATCTCTGGAAACACCATATATTTT. Protein sequence: CASSDQARISGNTIYF.

CDR3 nucleotides: TGTGCCTGGAGTACCCGCGCTTTGTCATCCGATACGCAGTATTTT. Encoded protein: CAWSTRALSSDTQYF. This chain connects TRBV30 to TRBJ2-3; D gene ambiguous. CDR3 length: 15 amino acids. Germline loops: CDR1 GTSNPN, CDR2 SVGIG (reference sequence). V was pared by 2 bases and J by 6 bases, with 18 bases between.

The chain combines TRBV5-5 with TRBJ1-6; 8 nucleotides align to TRBD1. Looked up from germline, CDR1 is SGHKS and CDR2 is YYEKEE (reference sequence). The CDR3 runs to 14 residues. Trimming took 4 bases from V and 6 from J; bases not matched to a gene: 3. The CDR3 loop reads CASSADRGNSPLHF. DNA for the CDR3: TGTGCCAGCAGCGCAGACAGGGGTAATTCACCCCTCCACTTT.

This clone turned up a few times. The chain is built from TRBV25-1 and TRBJ1-3; no clear D gene. Germline V CDR1 and CDR2: MGHDK, SYGVNS. The CDR3 extends over 13 amino acids. V lost 4 bases and J lost 3, with 7 bases in between. CDR3 DNA sequence: TGTGCCAGCAGTGGAAATAGTGGAAACACCATATATTTT. This codes for CASSGNSGNTIYF.

This chain joins TRBV6-5 and TRBJ1-6; the D gene is possibly TRBD1 (6 bases). Trimming took 5 bases from V and 7 from J, leaving 12 bases between them. Germline lookup yields CDR1 MNHEY and CDR2 SVGAGI. The CDR3 covers 14 residues. The CDR3 here is CASSRGQFNSPLHF. The DNA of the CDR3 is TGTGCCAGCAGTCGAGGACAGTTCAATTCACCCCTCCACTTT.

This clone showed up just a few times. The CDR3 sequence is CASSQAGGVDEQFF. CDR3 in DNA: TGCGCCAGCAGCCAAGCGGGAGGGGTCGATGAGCAGTTCTTC. This chain connects TRBV4-3 to TRBJ2-1; 8 nucleotides align to TRBD2. The V segment lost 1 base and the J segment 8 bases; nucleotides outside the gene matches: 4. The V gene's germline CDR1 is LGHNA and CDR2 YSLEER. The CDR3 extends over 14 amino acids.

This rearrangement joins TRBV19 to TRBJ1-2; 7 bases match TRBD1. Per the germline V gene, CDR1 is LNHDA and CDR2 is SQIVND (reference sequence). This CDR3 is 16 amino acids long. The V segment lost 6 bases and the J segment 1 base; nucleotides outside the gene matches: 11. CDR3 in amino acids: CASSPAPGQNNYGYTF. The CDR3 DNA reads TGTGCCAGTAGCCCAGCGCCGGGACAGAATAACTATGGCTACACCTTC.

The chain joins TRBV6-5 to TRBJ2-1; 7 positions agree with TRBD2. The CDR3 has 11 amino acids. Trimming cost V 6 bases and J 9 bases; bases outside gene matches: 2. Germline V gives CDR1 MNHEY, CDR2 SVGAGI. The CDR3 sequence is CASRGGSEQFF. CDR3 coding DNA: TGTGCCAGCAGGGGGGGGAGTGAGCAGTTCTTC.

The chain is built from TRBV28 and TRBJ1-2, with D possibly being TRBD1 (6 bases). The V end lost 6 bases, the J end lost 5 bases, and 16 bases lay between the germline ends. The CDR3 spans 14 residues. Looked up from germline, CDR1 is MDHEN and CDR2 is SYDVKM. The CDR3 bases are TGTGCCAGCAGCCCCACAGGGTCTCCGTATGGCTACACCTTC. This gives the protein CASSPTGSPYGYTF.

This chain uses TRBV28 with TRBJ1-5; TRBD1 aligns across 8 bases. Trimming took 7 bases from V and 7 from J; bases not matched to a gene: 9. The CDR3 is 14 amino acids. The V gene's germline CDR1 is MDHEN and CDR2 SYDVKM. CDR3 protein: CASNRQGAEQPQHF. CDR3 DNA: TGTGCCAGCAATCGTCAGGGGGCGGAACAGCCCCAGCATTTT.

The chain links TRBV9 to TRBJ2-7; 8 bases are shared with TRBD2. The V gene end was trimmed by 2 bases and the J gene end by 2 bases; junction bases not matched to a gene: 9. The CDR3 is made up of 16 amino acids. From germline, CDR1 is SGDLS and CDR2 YYNGEE. CDR3: CASSVGGAGATYEQYF. The CDR3, as DNA: TGTGCCAGCAGCGTTGGAGGAGCGGGGGCGACCTACGAGCAGTACTTC.

The chain carries TRBV4-3 and TRBJ2-2; perhaps TRBD2 as D (5 bases). The CDR3 sequence is 14 residues long. The V gene's germline CDR1 is LGHNA and CDR2 YSLEER. Trimming took 0 bases from V and 7 from J, leaving 9 bases between them. CDR3 amino acids: CASSQETGIGELFF. DNA for the CDR3: TGCGCCAGCAGCCAAGAAACCGGGATCGGGGAGCTGTTTTTT.

This clone was recorded once. The gene calls are TRBV5-1 and TRBJ2-3, with 9 nucleotides matching TRBD2. CDR1 is SGHRS and CDR2 is YFSETQ in the germline V gene. The length of the CDR3 is 17 residues. J gave up 0 bases and V 5 bases, and 10 bases lay outside the gene matches. The CDR3 loop reads CASRFLAGSTSTDTQYF. The CDR3 nucleotides read TGCGCCAGCAGGTTTCTAGCGGGGAGTACTAGCACAGATACGCAGTATTTT.

The chain joins TRBV19 to TRBJ2-1, with D possibly TRBD2 on 6 matching bases. Germline V CDR1 and CDR2: LNHDA, SQIVND (reference sequence). Trimming pared 6 bases from V and 8 bases from J, leaving 17 bases between. The CDR3 loop spans 14 amino acids. CDR3 sequence (DNA): TGTGCCAGTAGCCACCGGGACTCTTCGCATGAGCAGTTCTTC. It translates to CASSHRDSSHEQFF.

This clone was seen only a few times. Other DNA sequences in the sample encode the same CDR3. The chain recombines TRBV7-2 with TRBJ2-5; TRBD2 agrees at 11 bases. V shed 5 bases and J 4 bases; nucleotides not matched to a gene: 9. Germline CDR1 is SGHTA and CDR2 is FQGNSA. CDR3 size: 16 residues. CDR3 sequence reads: CASSPLGLAGGETQYF. The CDR3 DNA reads TGTGCCAGCAGCCCCCTTGGGCTAGCGGGGGGAGAGACCCAGTACTTC. Using reference TRBV7-2 and TRBJ2-5 for the parts outside the CDR3, the full variable domain is GAGVSQSPSNKVTEKGKDVELRCDPISGHTALYWYRQSLGQGLEFLIYFQGNSAPDKSGLPSDRFSAERTGGSVSTLTIQRTQQEDSAVYLCASSPLGLAGGETQYFGPGTRLLVL.

V gene TRBV6-6 combines with J gene TRBJ1-1; D unclear. The V gene's germline CDR1 is MNHNY and CDR2 SVGAGI (reference sequence). V shed 6 bases and J shed 10 bases, with 18 bases lying between them. The CDR3 spans 13 residues. The CDR3 DNA follows: TGTGCCAGCAGCTTAGAGCCTGAGCTAGGAGCTTTCTTT. Its translation: CASSLEPELGAFF.

The chain carries TRBV28 and TRBJ1-1; no clear D. V gave up 6 bases and J gave up 1 base, with 9 bases separating them. Per the germline V gene, CDR1 is MDHEN and CDR2 is SYDVKM. The CDR3 length is 13 residues. This CDR3 reads CASRQTWNTEAFF. CDR3 in DNA: TGTGCCAGCAGGCAAACATGGAACACTGAAGCTTTCTTT.

This sequence joins TRBV18 and TRBJ2-5, with 7 bases matching TRBD1. The ends lost 5 bases at V and 1 base at J; junction bases unmatched: 4. The CDR3 totals 14 residues. Germline-derived CDR1 and CDR2 are KGHSH and LQKENI. The CDR3 spells CASSGTVSQETQYF. CDR3 bases: TGTGCCAGCTCAGGGACAGTTAGCCAAGAGACCCAGTACTTC.

V and J are TRBV7-4 and TRBJ2-7; the match to TRBD1 covers 10 bases. This CDR3 contains 16 residues. After removal of 5 bases from V and 3 bases from J, the junction contained 10 bases not matched to a gene. Germline V CDR1 and CDR2: SGHVT, SQSDAQ. The CDR3 is CASSDQRDRGCYEQYF. CDR3 DNA: TGTGCCAGCAGCGACCAAAGGGACAGGGGCTGCTACGAGCAGTACTTC.

This clone occurred a few times. V is TRBV11-2 and J is TRBJ2-7, with D possibly matching TRBD1 (5 bases). Germline CDR1 SGHAT, CDR2 FQNNGV. The CDR3 is 12 amino acids. V dropped 1 base and J dropped 5 bases, with 6 bases sitting between them. The CDR3 loop is CASSLAGNEQYF. As DNA, the CDR3 is TGTGCCAGCAGCTTAGCAGGGAACGAGCAGTACTTC.

V is TRBV24-1 and J is TRBJ1-5; TRBD1 agrees at 8 bases. Germline CDR1 and CDR2: KGHDR and SFDVKD. Losses at the gene ends were 5 bases for V and 1 base for J; bases not matched to a gene: 6. This CDR3 has 16 amino acids. As DNA, the CDR3 is TGTGCCACCAGTGCCGGACAGGGTCTGAGCAATCAGCCCCAGCATTTT. It yields the protein CATSAGQGLSNQPQHF.

This rearrangement joins TRBV27 to TRBJ1-6; D might be TRBD1 (6 bases). Germline assignment: CDR1 MNHEY and CDR2 SMNVEV (reference sequence). The CDR3 runs to 16 residues. V was shortened by 4 bases and J by 7 bases, with 17 bases between the two germline ends. CDR3 sequence reads: CASSSEGGTFNSPLHF. CDR3 coding DNA: TGTGCCAGCAGTTCAGAGGGGGGGACGTTCAATTCACCCCTCCACTTT.

This rearrangement joins TRBV7-2 to TRBJ2-3; D possibly corresponds to TRBD2 (6 bases). Germline CDR1 SGHTA, CDR2 FQGNSA. V lost 1 base and J 0 bases, leaving 11 bases between the germline ends. The CDR3 contains 16 residues. CDR3 coding DNA: TGTGCCAGCAGCTTAGGATCTAGCGTCAGCACAGATACGCAGTATTTT. Translation gives CASSLGSSVSTDTQYF.